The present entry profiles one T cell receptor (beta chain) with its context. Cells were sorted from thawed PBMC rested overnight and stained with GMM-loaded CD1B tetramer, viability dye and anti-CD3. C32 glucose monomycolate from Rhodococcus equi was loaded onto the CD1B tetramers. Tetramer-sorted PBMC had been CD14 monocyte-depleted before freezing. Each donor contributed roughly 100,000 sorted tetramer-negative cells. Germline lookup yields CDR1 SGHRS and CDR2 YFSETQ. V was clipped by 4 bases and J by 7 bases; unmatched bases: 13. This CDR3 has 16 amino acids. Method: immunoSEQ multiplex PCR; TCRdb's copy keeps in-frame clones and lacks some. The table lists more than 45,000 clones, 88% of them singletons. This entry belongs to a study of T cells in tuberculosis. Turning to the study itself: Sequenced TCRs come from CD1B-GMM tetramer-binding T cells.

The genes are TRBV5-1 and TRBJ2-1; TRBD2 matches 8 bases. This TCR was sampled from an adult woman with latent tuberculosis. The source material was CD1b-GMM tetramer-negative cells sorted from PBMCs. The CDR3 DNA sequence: TGCGCCAGCAGCCTGGGGGTACTAGCGGATATAAATGAGCAGTTCTTC. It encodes CASSLGVLADINEQFF.